This entry is about one TCR beta chain. This sample was included in a study of blood T cell repertoires in COVID-19. The wider study: Samples taken during acute and convalescent COVID-19 were collected in the United States, Italy and Spain. PBMCs, B-cell-depleted T cells, or T cells provided the cDNA or gDNA that made up the material.

Authors' methods: Amplification from reference gene primers served as the basis for estimated nucleated cell counts. Measured with immunoSEQ multiplex PCR; TCRdb has only the in-frame clones, and not every one. The V and J calls and the clone size are those of that table, but D and trimming were determined from the DNA. The data show some 260,000 clones, roughly 77% seen once. This CDR3 is 15 amino acids long. Germline lookup yields CDR1 LGHNT and CDR2 FRNRAP. The V end was cut by 1 base, the J end by 7 bases, with 13 bases between. Sequencing was performed on peripheral blood. This TCR was recovered from a woman older than 75 with acute or convalescent COVID-19. The rearrangement uses TRBV12-5 and TRBJ2-2; D unresolved. CDR3 loop: CASGLEARRGGELFF. The DNA for the CDR3 is TGTGCTAGTGGTTTGGAAGCTAGGCGAGGCGGGGAGCTGTTTTTT.